One and the same sample provided the 12 T cell receptor beta chains below, sequenced in a study of metastatic and nonmetastatic thyroid tumors. All patients were untreated before thyroid surgery. TCRdb re-called the PCR reads via MiXCR. In the table there are 30,000 to 45,000 clones, 25% to 30% of which are singletons. Sample: blood. The receptors stem from a female donor with papillary thyroid cancer or a benign thyroid nodule (not recorded which). Some clones in this sample may be carry-over from other donors' samples.

The sample holds many counts of this clone. This chain uses TRBV4-2 with TRBJ1-5; unclear D gene. V lost 0 bases and J lost 3, with 9 bases in between. This CDR3 has 15 amino acids. In germline, CDR1 is LGHNA, CDR2 YNFKEQ. CDR3 in amino acids: CASSQEVAYNQPQHF. CDR3 DNA sequence: TGTGCCAGCAGCCAAGAGGTGGCATACAATCAGCCCCAGCATTTT.

A few counts support this clone. The chain's CDR3 is CASSVSPANEQFF. The CDR3 DNA follows: TGTGCCAGCTCCGTAAGTCCCGCCAATGAGCAGTTCTTC. The chain joins TRBV6-1 to TRBJ2-1; D not certain. From germline, CDR1 is MNHNS and CDR2 SASEGT. CDR3 length equals 13 residues. V shed 8 bases and J shed 6 bases, with 14 bases lying between them.

The chain combines TRBV10-3 with TRBJ2-2, with D tentatively TRBD2 (5 bases). Germline CDR1 is ENHRY and CDR2 is SYGVKD. V lost 9 bases, J lost 3 bases, and 14 bases lay in between. The CDR3 spans 14 residues. Written as DNA, the CDR3 is TGTGCCATTCGGGGTGTGGGGTACACCGGGGAGCTGTTTTTT. It encodes CAIRGVGYTGELFF.

This clone was seen repeatedly, ten times or more. A read error may produce the germline difference seen at one junction end. CDR3 in DNA: TGTGCCAGCAGCCCTGGGGCCCTGGGTAAAGATGCGCAGTATTTT. It codes for CASSPGALGKDAQYF. This rearrangement joins TRBV9 to TRBJ2-3, with D tentatively TRBD1 (5 bases). The CDR3 spans 15 residues. CDR1 and CDR2 from the germline V gene are SGDLS and YYNGEE.

This clone was picked up a small number of times. The J gene is TRBJ1-2, the V gene TRBV2; TRBD1 is a possible D gene (5 bases). V was cut by 2 bases and J by 3 bases, with 13 bases left in between. Germline V gene data show CDR1 as SNHLY and CDR2 as FYNNEI. CDR3 length: 15 residues. The CDR3 region is CASSESGARDYGYTF. The CDR3 DNA sequence: TGTGCCAGCAGTGAATCCGGGGCACGTGACTATGGCTACACCTTC.

V and J are TRBV6-2 or TRBV6-3 and TRBJ2-7; tentative D call: TRBD1 (6 bases). The V end was cut by 3 bases, the J end by 6 bases, with 12 bases between. CDR3 length: 13 amino acids. The germline V gene has CDR1 MNHEY and CDR2 SVGEGT. CDR3: CASSYGQPVEQYF. The CDR3 nucleotides read TGTGCCAGCAGTTATGGACAGCCGGTCGAGCAGTACTTC.

This chain joins TRBV19 and TRBJ2-5; D may match TRBD1 or TRBD2 (5 bases each). CDR1 and CDR2 from the germline V gene are LNHDA and SQIVND (reference sequence). The CDR3 totals 14 residues. Trimming removed 5 bases from V and 6 bases from J, with 16 bases in between. CDR3 DNA sequence: TGTGCCAGTAGTCAGGACGGGGCGGTACAGACCCAGTACTTC. Amino acids: CASSQDGAVQTQYF.

This CDR3 is CSARAPGQNQPQHF. CDR3 nucleotides: TGCAGTGCTAGAGCCCCGGGACAAAATCAGCCCCAGCATTTT. This chain connects TRBV20-1 to TRBJ1-5; tentatively, D is TRBD1 (6 bases). The CDR3 has 14 amino acids. Trimming removed 1 base at V and 4 bases at J, with 11 bases between. Germline CDR1 DFQATT, CDR2 SNEGSKA (reference sequence).

This clone was recorded many times. This rearrangement joins TRBV7-8 to TRBJ2-3; TRBD1 matches at 8 bases. The CDR3 is made up of 16 amino acids. V shed 6 bases and J 2 bases; nucleotides not matched to a gene: 10. Germline V gene data show CDR1 as SGHVS and CDR2 as FQNEAQ. The CDR3: CASSSGQGSSTDTQYF. In DNA, the CDR3 is TGTGCCAGCAGTTCCGGACAGGGTAGTTCCACAGATACGCAGTATTTT.

This clone has a handful of counts. This chain links TRBV9 with TRBJ2-4, with D hard to call. The V end was cut by 0 bases, the J end by 7 bases, with 5 bases between. The CDR3 is made up of 12 amino acids. Germline assignment: CDR1 SGDLS and CDR2 YYNGEE. In DNA form, the CDR3 reads TGTGCCAGCAGCGTAGGGGATAACATTCAGTACTTC. Translated, it gives CASSVGDNIQYF.

The chain recombines TRBV6-1 with TRBJ1-3, with 7 bases that match TRBD1. From germline, CDR1 is MNHNS and CDR2 SASEGT. CDR3 length: 15 residues. Germline trimming cut 6 bases from V and 4 bases from J; bases unmatched to any gene: 9. The CDR3 sequence: CASSKVPGQGNTIYF. CDR3 coding DNA: TGTGCCAGCAGCAAAGTCCCGGGACAGGGAAACACCATATATTTT.

Notes on this clone: At one end the junction does not follow the germline gene, possibly because of a read error. This chain joins TRBV7-3 and TRBJ2-2; 7 bases line up with TRBD1. The CDR3 is 15 residues long. Germline CDR1 and CDR2: SGHTA and FQGTGA. CDR3 region: CASSQDRNPTVELFF. DNA for the CDR3: TGTGCCAGCAGCCAGGACAGGAACCCTACCGTGGAGCTGTTTTTT. Full variable domain (missing parts from reference TRBV7-3 and TRBJ2-2): GAGVSQTPSNKVTEKGKYVELRCDPISGHTALYWYRQSLGQGPEFLIYFQGTGAADDSGLPNDRFFAVRPEGSVSTLKIQRTERGDSAVYLCASSQDRNPTVELFFGEGSRLTVL.